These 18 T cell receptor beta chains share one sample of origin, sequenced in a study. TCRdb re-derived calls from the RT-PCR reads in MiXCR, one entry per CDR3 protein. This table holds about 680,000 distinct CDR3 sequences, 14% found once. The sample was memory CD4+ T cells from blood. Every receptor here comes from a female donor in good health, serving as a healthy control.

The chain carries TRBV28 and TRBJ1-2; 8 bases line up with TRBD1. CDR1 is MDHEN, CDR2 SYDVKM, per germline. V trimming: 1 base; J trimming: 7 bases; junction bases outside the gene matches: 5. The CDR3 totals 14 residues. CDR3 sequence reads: CASSLSQGAFGYTF. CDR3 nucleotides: TGTGCCAGCAGTTTATCCCAGGGGGCTTTTGGCTACACCTTC.

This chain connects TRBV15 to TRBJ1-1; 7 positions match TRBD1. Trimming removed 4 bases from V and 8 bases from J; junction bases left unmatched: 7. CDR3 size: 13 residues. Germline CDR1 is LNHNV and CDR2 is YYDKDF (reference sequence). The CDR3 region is CATSTGTVTEAFF. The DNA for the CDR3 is TGTGCCACCAGCACCGGGACAGTAACCGAAGCTTTCTTT. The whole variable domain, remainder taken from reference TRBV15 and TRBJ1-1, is DAMVIQNPRYQVTQFGKPVTLSCSQTLNHNVMYWYQQKSSQAPKLLFHYYDKDFNNEADTPDNFQSRRPNTSFCFLDIRSPGLGDTAMYLCATSTGTVTEAFFGQGTRLTVV.

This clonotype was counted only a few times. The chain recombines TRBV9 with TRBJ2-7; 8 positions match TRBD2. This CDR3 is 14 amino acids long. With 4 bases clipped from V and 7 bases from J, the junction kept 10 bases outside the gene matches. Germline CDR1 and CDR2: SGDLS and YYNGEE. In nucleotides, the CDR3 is TGTGCCAGCAGCCCCCGGGGGGGGGCAGGGGAGCAGTACTTC. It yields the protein CASSPRGGAGEQYF. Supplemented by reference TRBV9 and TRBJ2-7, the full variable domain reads DSGVTQTPKHLITATGQRVTLRCSPRSGDLSVYWYQQSLDQGLQFLIQYYNGEERAKGNILERFSAQQFPDLHSELNLSSLELGDSALYFCASSPRGGAGEQYFGPGTRLTVT.

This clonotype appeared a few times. The CDR3, as DNA: TGTGCCAGCAGTGAAGCGCTAGGGCCATTAGGGGATGGCTACACCTTC. Translation gives CASSEALGPLGDGYTF. The J gene is TRBJ1-2, the V gene TRBV6-1, with D possibly being TRBD1 (5 bases). Trimming took 0 bases from V and 6 from J, leaving 17 bases between them. CDR3 length: 16 residues. Germline values: CDR1 MNHNS, CDR2 SASEGT.

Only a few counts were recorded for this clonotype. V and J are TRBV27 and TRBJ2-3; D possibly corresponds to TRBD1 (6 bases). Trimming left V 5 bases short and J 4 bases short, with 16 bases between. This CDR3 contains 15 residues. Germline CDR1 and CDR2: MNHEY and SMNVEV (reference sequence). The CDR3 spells CASSRGGSYSDTQYF. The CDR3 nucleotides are TGTGCCAGCAGTCGAGGGGGTAGTTATTCAGATACGCAGTATTTT.

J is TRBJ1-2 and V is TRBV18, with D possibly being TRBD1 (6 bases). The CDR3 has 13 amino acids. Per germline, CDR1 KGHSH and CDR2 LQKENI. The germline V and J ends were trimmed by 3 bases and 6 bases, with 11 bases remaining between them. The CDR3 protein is CASSPDRSHGYTF. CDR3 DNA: TGTGCCAGCTCACCTGACAGGTCCCATGGCTACACCTTC.

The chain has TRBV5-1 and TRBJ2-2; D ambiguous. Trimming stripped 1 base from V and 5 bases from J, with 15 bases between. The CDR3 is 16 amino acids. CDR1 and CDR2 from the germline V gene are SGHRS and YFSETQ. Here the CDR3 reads CASSLLAAISTGELFF. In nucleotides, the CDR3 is TGCGCCAGCAGCTTGTTAGCAGCCATCTCAACCGGGGAGCTGTTTTTT.

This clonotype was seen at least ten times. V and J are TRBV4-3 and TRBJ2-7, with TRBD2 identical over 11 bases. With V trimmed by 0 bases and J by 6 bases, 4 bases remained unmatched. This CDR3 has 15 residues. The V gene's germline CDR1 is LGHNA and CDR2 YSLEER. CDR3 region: CASSQELAGVFEQYF. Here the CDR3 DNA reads TGCGCCAGCAGCCAAGAACTAGCGGGAGTATTCGAGCAGTACTTC.

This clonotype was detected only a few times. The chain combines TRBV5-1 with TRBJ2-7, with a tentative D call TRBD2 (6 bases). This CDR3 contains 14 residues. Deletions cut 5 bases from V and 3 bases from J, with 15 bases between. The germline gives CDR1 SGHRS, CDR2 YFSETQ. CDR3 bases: TGCGCCAGCAGTGACTACGGGAGCGTCTACGAGCAGTACTTC. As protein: CASSDYGSVYEQYF.

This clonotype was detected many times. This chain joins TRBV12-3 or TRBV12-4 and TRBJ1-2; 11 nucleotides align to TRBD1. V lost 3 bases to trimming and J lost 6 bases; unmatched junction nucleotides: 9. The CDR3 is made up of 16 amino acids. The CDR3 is CASSLYRDRGNDGYTF. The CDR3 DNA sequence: TGTGCCAGCAGTTTGTATCGGGACAGGGGGAATGATGGCTACACCTTC.

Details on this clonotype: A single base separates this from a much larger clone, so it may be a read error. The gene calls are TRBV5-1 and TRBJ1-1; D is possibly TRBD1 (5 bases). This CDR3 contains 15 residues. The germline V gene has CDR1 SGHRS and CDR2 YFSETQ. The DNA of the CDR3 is TGCACCAGCAGCACAGGAGTCGATCGGGGCACTGAAGCTTTCTTT. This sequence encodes CTSSTGVDRGTEAFF.

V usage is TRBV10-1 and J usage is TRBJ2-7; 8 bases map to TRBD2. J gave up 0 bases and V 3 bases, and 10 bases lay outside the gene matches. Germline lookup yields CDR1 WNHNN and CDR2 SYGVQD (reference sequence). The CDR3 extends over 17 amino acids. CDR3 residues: CASSDYGLAGNSYEQYF. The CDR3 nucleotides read TGCGCCAGCAGTGACTATGGACTAGCAGGAAACTCCTACGAGCAGTACTTC.

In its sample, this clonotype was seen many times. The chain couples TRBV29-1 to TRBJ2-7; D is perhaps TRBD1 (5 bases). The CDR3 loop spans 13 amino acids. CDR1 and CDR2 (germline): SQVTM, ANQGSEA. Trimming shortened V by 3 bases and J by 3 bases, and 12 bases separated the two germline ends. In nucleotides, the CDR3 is TGCAGCGTTGAGGAAACTCAGGGCTACGAGCAGTACTTC. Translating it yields CSVEETQGYEQYF.

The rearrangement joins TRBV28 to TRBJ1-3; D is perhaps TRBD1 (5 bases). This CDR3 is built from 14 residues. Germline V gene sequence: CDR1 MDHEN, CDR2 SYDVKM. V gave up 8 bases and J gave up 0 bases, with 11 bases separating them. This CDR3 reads CASDTGSSGNTIYF. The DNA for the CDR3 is TGTGCCAGCGATACAGGAAGCTCTGGAAACACCATATATTTT.

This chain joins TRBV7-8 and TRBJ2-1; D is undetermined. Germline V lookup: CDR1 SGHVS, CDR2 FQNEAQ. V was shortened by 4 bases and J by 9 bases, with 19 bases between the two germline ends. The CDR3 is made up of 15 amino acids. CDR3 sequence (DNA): TGTGCCAGCAGCTCATTCGCACCAACAATAGGTGAGCAGTTCTTC. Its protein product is CASSSFAPTIGEQFF.

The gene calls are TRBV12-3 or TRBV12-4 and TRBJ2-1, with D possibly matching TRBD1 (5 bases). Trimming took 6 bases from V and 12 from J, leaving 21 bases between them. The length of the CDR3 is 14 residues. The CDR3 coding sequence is TGTGCCAGCAGCCGCAGCCCCCAGGGTGGGTGGCAGTTCTTC. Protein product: CASSRSPQGGWQFF.

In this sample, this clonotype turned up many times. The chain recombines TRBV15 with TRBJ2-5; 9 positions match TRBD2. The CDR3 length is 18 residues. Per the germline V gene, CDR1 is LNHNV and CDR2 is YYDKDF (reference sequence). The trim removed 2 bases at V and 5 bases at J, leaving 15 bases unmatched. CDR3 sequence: CATSRSGGLASGGETQYF. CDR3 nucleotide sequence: TGTGCCACCAGCAGATCGGGAGGACTAGCGAGCGGCGGGGAGACCCAGTACTTC.

This CDR3 is CASRPGGAGGEQYF. In DNA, the CDR3 is TGTGCCAGCAGGCCTGGGGGAGCGGGAGGCGAGCAGTACTTC. The genes are TRBV6-5 and TRBJ2-7; 9 bases line up with TRBD2. Germline CDR1 reads MNHEY; CDR2 reads SVGAGI. After removal of 6 bases from V and 6 bases from J, the junction contained 9 bases not matched to a gene. The CDR3 has 14 amino acids.